A single sample gave rise to the 28 T cell receptor beta chains below, sequenced in a study of graft-versus-host responses after intestinal transplantation. Responders (around 200,000, CFSE-labeled) were co-plated with around 200,000 irradiated, violet-dye-labeled stimulators. TCRdb's copy holds only in-frame clones and misses some; the assay was immunoSEQ multiplex PCR. The sample includes around 9,200 clones, less than 35% seen only once; the top ten take roughly 6%. Source: alloreactive CD8+ T cells from a mixed lymphocyte reaction culture, taken before intestinal transplant. Noted subset: CFSE-low proliferating T cells sorted from roughly six-day pre-transplant mixed lymphocyte reaction (GvH or HvG direction). These receptors came from a human patient who received an intestinal transplant.

This clone has more than one count but fewer than ten. V and J are TRBV7-9 and TRBJ2-7; 10 nucleotides align to TRBD2. V shed 1 base and J 3 bases; nucleotides not matched to a gene: 6. The CDR3 has 16 amino acids. Germline V gene data show CDR1 as SEHNR and CDR2 as FQNEAQ (reference sequence). In nucleotides, the CDR3 is TGTGCCAGCAGCTTAGGCGTAGGACTAGCGGTCTACGAGCAGTACTTC. This gives the protein CASSLGVGLAVYEQYF.

This rearrangement joins TRBV7-8 to TRBJ2-3; 7 positions match TRBD1. The germline CDR1 and CDR2 sequences are SGHVS and FQNEAQ. Trimming removed 5 bases from V and 1 base from J; junction bases left unmatched: 18. The length of the CDR3 is 19 residues. CDR3 bases: TGTGCCAGCAGCAAAAGTATCCTGACAGGGAGAGGGGGCACAGATACGCAGTATTTT. Translating it yields CASSKSILTGRGGTDTQYF.

This clone is medium-sized (0.01 to 0.1%) by share. The J gene is TRBJ1-4, the V gene TRBV7-9; D gene uncertain. Germline CDR1 reads SEHNR; CDR2 reads FQNEAQ (reference sequence). The length of the CDR3 is 13 residues. V dropped 5 bases and J dropped 4 bases, with 8 bases sitting between them. The CDR3 loop is CASSTSINEKLFF. The CDR3 DNA reads as TGTGCCAGCAGCACTTCGATTAATGAAAAACTGTTTTTT.

There are a few counts of this clone. The chain carries TRBV2 and TRBJ1-5, with D possibly TRBD1 on 6 matching bases. The CDR3 is 15 residues long. From germline, CDR1 is SNHLY and CDR2 FYNNEI. The V end lost 10 bases, the J end lost 4 bases, and 20 bases lay between the germline ends. The CDR3 region is CATRESGGLNQPQHF. In DNA form, the CDR3 reads TGTGCCACCCGAGAGTCGGGGGGCCTAAATCAGCCCCAGCATTTT.

This clone turned up a few times. The chain joins TRBV13 to TRBJ2-7; D possibly corresponds to TRBD1 (5 bases). The CDR3 totals 15 residues. Germline-derived CDR1 and CDR2 are PRHDT and FYEKMQ (reference sequence). The V and J ends lost 5 bases and 4 bases respectively, with 18 bases between them. CDR3: CASSPTPQDGYEQYF. The CDR3 DNA sequence: TGTGCCAGCAGCCCCACCCCACAGGATGGATACGAGCAGTACTTC.

The rearrangement links TRBV9 to TRBJ2-3, with a tentative D call TRBD2 (6 bases). Trimming took 5 bases from V and 2 from J, leaving 9 bases between them. Germline V gene data show CDR1 as SGDLS and CDR2 as YYNGEE. The CDR3 extends over 13 amino acids. The DNA of the CDR3 is TGTGCCAGCAGGGGGGGAAACACAGATACGCAGTATTTT. Protein product: CASRGGNTDTQYF.

The rearrangement links TRBV6-6 to TRBJ1-2; D is perhaps TRBD1 (5 bases). The CDR3 is 14 residues long. CDR1 and CDR2 (germline): MNHNY, SVGAGI (reference sequence). V dropped 0 bases and J dropped 7 bases, with 12 bases sitting between them. The CDR3 reads CASSYSPGQAGYTF. CDR3 DNA sequence: TGTGCCAGCAGTTACTCCCCAGGACAAGCTGGCTACACCTTC.

This chain joins TRBV27 and TRBJ1-6; no reliable D call. Germline CDR1 MNHEY, CDR2 SMNVEV (reference sequence). The V gene lost 3 bases and the J gene lost 7 bases, with 25 bases spanning the gap. This CDR3 spans 19 amino acids. The CDR3 spells CASSFSMRRRVIRNSPLHF. DNA for the CDR3: TGTGCCAGCAGTTTTAGTATGCGGCGGAGGGTAATCAGGAATTCACCCCTCCACTTT.

There are a few counts of this clone. In nucleotides, the CDR3 is TGCGCCAGCAGCCAAGCCTCGGGACTAGCTGTCTACGAGCAGTACTTC. This encodes CASSQASGLAVYEQYF. The chain joins TRBV4-1 to TRBJ2-7, with 9 bases fitting TRBD2. J lost 3 bases, V lost 1 base, and 7 bases had no gene match. Germline V lookup: CDR1 MGHRA, CDR2 YSYEKL. The CDR3 runs to 16 residues.

The rearrangement uses TRBV21-1 and TRBJ2-3; the D call TRBD2 from the table was never checked on the DNA. TRBV21-1 is recorded as a pseudogene. The CDR3 totals 12 residues. CDR3 bases: TGTGCCAGCAGTCATCCCGGGACTCGGGTGTATTTT. The encoded protein is CASSHPGTRVYF.

This clone was seen more than once but under ten times. The V gene is TRBV27, the J gene TRBJ2-1; 9 positions match TRBD1. J gave up 2 bases and V 5 bases, and 7 bases lay outside the gene matches. CDR1 and CDR2 from the germline V gene are MNHEY and SMNVEV (reference sequence). The CDR3 spans 16 residues. The DNA for the CDR3 is TGTGCCAGCAGTACTCCCGGACAGGGGCCCTACAATGAGCAGTTCTTC. Residues: CASSTPGQGPYNEQFF.

The chain combines TRBV29-1 with TRBJ2-1; no reliable D call. V lost 7 bases and J lost 9, with 13 bases in between. The germline V gene encodes CDR1 SQVTM and CDR2 ANQGSEA. This CDR3 contains 11 residues. In nucleotides, the CDR3 is TGCAGCGCCCCCGCGGTTGGTGAGCAGTTCTTC. Residues: CSAPAVGEQFF.

The V and J genes are TRBV9 and TRBJ1-6; D may be TRBD1 (5 bases). V dropped 0 bases and J dropped 13 bases, with 14 bases sitting between them. Germline CDR1 reads SGDLS; CDR2 reads YYNGEE. CDR3 length: 14 residues. CDR3 nucleotide sequence: TGTGCCAGCAGCGTAGACCAGGGAGGGTGGCCCCTCCACTTT. Its translation is CASSVDQGGWPLHF.

The chain links TRBV4-1 to TRBJ1-2, with D perhaps TRBD1 (5 bases). Germline values: CDR1 MGHRA, CDR2 YSYEKL. V lost 0 bases and J lost 1, with 18 bases in between. The CDR3 covers 18 residues. Here the CDR3 DNA reads TGCGCCAGCAGCCAAGAAAGGGGATGGGAAGAAGTTAACTATGGCTACACCTTC. Amino acids: CASSQERGWEEVNYGYTF.

This clone turned up a few times. The chain uses TRBV7-7 and TRBJ2-5; 11 bases match TRBD2. CDR3 length equals 13 residues. From germline, CDR1 is SSHAT and CDR2 FNYEAQ (reference sequence). The CDR3 is CASGRTSGETQYF. DNA of the CDR3: TGTGCTAGCGGACGGACTAGCGGGGAGACCCAGTACTTC.

The chain combines TRBV18 with TRBJ1-2; D is possibly TRBD1 (6 bases). V gave up 1 base and J gave up 8 bases, with 11 bases separating them. The germline gives CDR1 KGHSH, CDR2 LQKENI. The CDR3 is 13 amino acids. The CDR3 sequence: CASSPRSGEGYTF. The CDR3 bases are TGTGCCAGCTCACCACGGTCAGGGGAAGGCTACACCTTC.

The chain employs TRBV7-9 and TRBJ2-7; a possible D gene is TRBD1 (6 bases). Germline assignment: CDR1 SEHNR and CDR2 FQNEAQ (reference sequence). The CDR3 consists of 14 residues. Trimming took off 1 base at V and 7 bases at J, with 14 bases between the two ends. CDR3 nucleotide sequence: TGTGCCAGCAGCTTAGGTGTCCGGACAGATGAGCAGTACTTC. It is translated as CASSLGVRTDEQYF.

This sequence joins TRBV6-5 and TRBJ2-5; no clear D. This CDR3 region has 14 residues. Germline V gene lookup returns CDR1 MNHEY and CDR2 SVGAGI. V was trimmed by 6 bases and J by 5 bases, leaving 16 bases between them. CDR3 region: CASSLAPAGETQYF. In DNA, the CDR3 is TGTGCCAGCAGCTTAGCTCCCGCCGGGGAGACCCAGTACTTC.

This clone is medium-sized (0.01 to 0.1%) within its sample. J is TRBJ1-2 and V is TRBV27; 7 bases map to TRBD1. Germline trimming cut 3 bases from V and 3 bases from J; bases unmatched to any gene: 1. The CDR3 runs 13 residues. In germline, CDR1 is MNHEY, CDR2 SMNVEV (reference sequence). CDR3 loop: CASSFGQDYGYTF. CDR3 coding DNA: TGTGCCAGCAGTTTCGGACAGGACTATGGCTACACCTTC.

The genes are TRBV2 and TRBJ2-1; the match to TRBD2 covers 11 bases. Germline trimming cut 2 bases from V and 2 bases from J; bases unmatched to any gene: 5. Germline-derived CDR1 and CDR2 are SNHLY and FYNNEI. The CDR3 consists of 17 residues. DNA of the CDR3: TGTGCCAGCAGTGAATGGGTAGCGGGGGGGACCTACAATGAGCAGTTCTTC. This translates into CASSEWVAGGTYNEQFF.

The genes are TRBV7-3 and TRBJ2-3; 10 bases map to TRBD2. The CDR3 extends over 15 amino acids. Germline CDR1 is SGHTA and CDR2 is FQGTGA. Germline trimming cut 5 bases from V and 4 bases from J; bases unmatched to any gene: 6. CDR3 DNA: TGTGCCAGCAGCCCGGACAGCGGGGGGGCAGATACGCAGTATTTT. Protein: CASSPDSGGADTQYF. The whole variable domain, filled in from reference TRBV7-3 and TRBJ2-3, reads GAGVSQTPSNKVTEKGKYVELRCDPISGHTALYWYRQSLGQGPEFLIYFQGTGAADDSGLPNDRFFAVRPEGSVSTLKIQRTERGDSAVYLCASSPDSGGADTQYFGPGTRLTVL.

The V and J genes are TRBV4-1 and TRBJ1-1, with TRBD1 matching 7 bases. The CDR3 length is 14 residues. Germline CDR1 MGHRA, CDR2 YSYEKL. V shed 1 base and J 5 bases; nucleotides not matched to a gene: 4. The CDR3 DNA is TGCGCCAGCAGCCAAGCCCCAGGGGGTACTGAAGCTTTCTTT. Protein product: CASSQAPGGTEAFF.

This sequence joins TRBV27 and TRBJ1-5; D not certain. The CDR3 sequence is 12 residues long. V lost 5 bases and J 8 bases, leaving 10 bases between the germline ends. The V gene's germline CDR1 is MNHEY and CDR2 SMNVEV (reference sequence). CDR3 protein: CASSDGWEPQHF. The CDR3 DNA follows: TGTGCCAGCAGTGACGGGTGGGAGCCCCAGCATTTT.

V gene TRBV9 combines with J gene TRBJ1-6; no clear D. The CDR3 covers 14 residues. The V gene lost 0 bases and the J gene lost 7 bases, with 8 bases spanning the gap. Germline values: CDR1 SGDLS, CDR2 YYNGEE. The CDR3 loop is CASSVGVLNSPLHF. CDR3 nucleotides: TGTGCCAGCAGCGTAGGTGTCCTCAATTCACCCCTCCACTTT.

The table lists this clone with a few counts. The rearrangement joins TRBV7-8 to TRBJ2-7, with D possibly matching TRBD2 (7 bases). CDR1 is SGHVS and CDR2 is FQNEAQ in the germline V gene. The CDR3 loop spans 14 amino acids. Trimming stripped 4 bases from V and 3 bases from J, with 13 bases between. In nucleotides, the CDR3 is TGTGCCAGCAGCTGGGAGGGGGGTGACTACGAGCAGTACTTC. Its translation is CASSWEGGDYEQYF.

V usage is TRBV6-4 and J usage is TRBJ2-3; 11 nucleotides align to TRBD2. J gave up 2 bases and V 3 bases, and 1 base lay outside the gene matches. This CDR3 has 15 residues. In germline, CDR1 is MRHNA, CDR2 SNTAGT. CDR3 sequence reads: CASSDSGGATDTQYF. CDR3 nucleotides: TGTGCCAGCAGTGATAGCGGGGGGGCCACAGATACGCAGTATTTT.

This clone has more than one count but fewer than ten. The rearrangement links TRBV7-9 to TRBJ2-7; 7 bases fit TRBD2. The V segment lost 4 bases and the J segment 3 bases; nucleotides outside the gene matches: 18. The CDR3 loop spans 18 amino acids. CDR1 is SEHNR and CDR2 is FQNEAQ in the germline V gene (reference sequence). The CDR3 here is CASSSTRWGVGGGYEQYF. CDR3 in DNA: TGTGCCAGCAGCTCTACTAGGTGGGGTGTGGGGGGGGGCTACGAGCAGTACTTC. Full variable domain (rest looked up from reference TRBV7-9 and TRBJ2-7): DTGVSQNPRHKITKRGQNVTFRCDPISEHNRLYWYRQTLGQGPEFLTYFQNEAQLEKSRLLSDRFSAERPKGSFSTLEIQRTEQGDSAMYLCASSSTRWGVGGGYEQYFGPGTRLTVT.

This clone turned up a few times. The rearrangement uses TRBV9 and TRBJ2-7, with unresolved D. The CDR3 extends over 14 amino acids. Germline CDR1 SGDLS, CDR2 YYNGEE. V lost 1 base and J lost 2, with 10 bases in between. DNA for the CDR3: TGTGCCAGCAGCGTATTTGAGGATACCTACGAGCAGTACTTC. Its protein is CASSVFEDTYEQYF.